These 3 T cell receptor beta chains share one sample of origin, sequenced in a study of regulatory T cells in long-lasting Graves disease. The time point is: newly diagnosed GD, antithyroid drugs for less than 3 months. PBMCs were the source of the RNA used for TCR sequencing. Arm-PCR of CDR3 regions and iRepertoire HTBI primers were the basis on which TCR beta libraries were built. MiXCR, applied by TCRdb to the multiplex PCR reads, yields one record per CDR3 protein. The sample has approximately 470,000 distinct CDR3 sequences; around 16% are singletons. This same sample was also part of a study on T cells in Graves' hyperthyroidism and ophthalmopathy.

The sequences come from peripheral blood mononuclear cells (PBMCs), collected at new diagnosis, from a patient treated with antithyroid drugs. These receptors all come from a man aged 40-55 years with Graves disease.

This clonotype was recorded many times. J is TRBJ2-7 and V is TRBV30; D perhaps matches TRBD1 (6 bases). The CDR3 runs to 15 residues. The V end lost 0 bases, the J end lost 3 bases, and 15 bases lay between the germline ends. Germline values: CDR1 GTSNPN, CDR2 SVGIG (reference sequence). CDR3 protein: CAWSVRGQTNYEQYF. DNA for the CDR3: TGTGCCTGGAGTGTACGTGGACAGACAAACTACGAGCAGTACTTC.

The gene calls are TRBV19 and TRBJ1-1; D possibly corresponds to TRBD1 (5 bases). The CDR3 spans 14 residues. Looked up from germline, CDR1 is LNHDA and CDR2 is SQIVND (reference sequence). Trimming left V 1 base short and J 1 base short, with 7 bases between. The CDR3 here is CASSIVGGNTEAFF. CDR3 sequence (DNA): TGTGCCAGTAGTATAGTGGGGGGGAACACTGAAGCTTTCTTT.

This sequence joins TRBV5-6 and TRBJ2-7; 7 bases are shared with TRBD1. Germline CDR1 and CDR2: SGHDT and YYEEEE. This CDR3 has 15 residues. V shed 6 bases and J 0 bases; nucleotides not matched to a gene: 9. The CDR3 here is CASTTQGRSSYEQYF. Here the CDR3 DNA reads TGTGCCAGCACCACACAGGGGCGGAGCTCCTACGAGCAGTACTTC.